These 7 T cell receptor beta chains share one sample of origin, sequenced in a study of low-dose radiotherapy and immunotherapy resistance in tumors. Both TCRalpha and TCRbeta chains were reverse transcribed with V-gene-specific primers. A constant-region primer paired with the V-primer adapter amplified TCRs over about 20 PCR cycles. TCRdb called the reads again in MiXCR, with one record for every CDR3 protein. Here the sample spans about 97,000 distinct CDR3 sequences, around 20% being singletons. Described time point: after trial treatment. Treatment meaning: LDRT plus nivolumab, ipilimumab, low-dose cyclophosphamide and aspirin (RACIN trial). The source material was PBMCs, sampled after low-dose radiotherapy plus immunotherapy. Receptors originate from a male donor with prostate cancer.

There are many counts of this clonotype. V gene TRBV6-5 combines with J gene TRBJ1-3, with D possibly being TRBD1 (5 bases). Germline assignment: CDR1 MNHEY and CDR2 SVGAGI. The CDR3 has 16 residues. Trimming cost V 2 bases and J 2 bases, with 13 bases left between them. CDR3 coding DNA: TGTGCCAGCAGTTACGGGGGAAGGGGAACTGGAAACACCATATATTTT. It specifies CASSYGGRGTGNTIYF.

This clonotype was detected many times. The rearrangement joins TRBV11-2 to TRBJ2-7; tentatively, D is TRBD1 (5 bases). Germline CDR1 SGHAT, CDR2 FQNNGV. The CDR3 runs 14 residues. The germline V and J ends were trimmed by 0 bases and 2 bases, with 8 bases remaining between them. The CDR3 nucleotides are TGTGCCAGCAGCTTAGATCCCAGGGCCTACGAGCAGTACTTC. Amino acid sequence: CASSLDPRAYEQYF. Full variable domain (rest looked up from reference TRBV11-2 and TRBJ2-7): EAGVAQSPRYKIIEKRQSVAFWCNPISGHATLYWYQQILGQGPKLLIQFQNNGVVDDSQLPKDRFSAERLKGVDSTLKIQPAKLEDSAVYLCASSLDPRAYEQYFGPGTRLTVT.

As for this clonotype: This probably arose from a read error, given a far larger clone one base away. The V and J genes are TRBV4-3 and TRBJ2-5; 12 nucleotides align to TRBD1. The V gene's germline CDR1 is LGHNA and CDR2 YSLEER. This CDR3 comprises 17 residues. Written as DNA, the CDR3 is TGCGCCAACAGCCAAATAGGTGGGACAGGGGGCCCAGAGACCCAGTACTTC. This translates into CANSQIGGTGGPETQYF.

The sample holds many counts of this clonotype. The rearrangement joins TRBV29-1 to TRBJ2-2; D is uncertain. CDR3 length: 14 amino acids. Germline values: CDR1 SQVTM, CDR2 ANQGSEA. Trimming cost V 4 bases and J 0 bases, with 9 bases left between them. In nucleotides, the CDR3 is TGCAGCGTTGTAGGGATTACGAACACCGGGGAGCTGTTTTTT. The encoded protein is CSVVGITNTGELFF.

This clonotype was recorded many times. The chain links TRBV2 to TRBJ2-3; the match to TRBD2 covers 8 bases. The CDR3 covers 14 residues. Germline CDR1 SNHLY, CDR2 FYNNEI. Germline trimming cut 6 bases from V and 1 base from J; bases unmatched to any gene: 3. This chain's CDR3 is CASRLAARTDTQYF. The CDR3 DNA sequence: TGTGCCAGCAGACTAGCGGCCCGCACAGATACGCAGTATTTT.

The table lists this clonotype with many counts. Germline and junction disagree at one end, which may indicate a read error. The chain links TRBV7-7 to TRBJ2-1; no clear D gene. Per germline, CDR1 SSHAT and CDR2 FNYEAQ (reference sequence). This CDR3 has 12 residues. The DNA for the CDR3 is TGTGCTAGCAGCGACCCGATGGGTGAGCAGTTCTTC. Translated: CASSDPMGEQFF.

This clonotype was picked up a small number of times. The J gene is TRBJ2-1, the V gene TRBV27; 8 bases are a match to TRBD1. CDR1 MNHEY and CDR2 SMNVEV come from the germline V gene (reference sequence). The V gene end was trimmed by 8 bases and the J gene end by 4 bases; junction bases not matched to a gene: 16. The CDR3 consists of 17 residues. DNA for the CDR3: TGTGCCAGCCGGTCCTTGTTTGTGACAGGGGTGTACAATGAGCAGTTCTTC. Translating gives CASRSLFVTGVYNEQFF.